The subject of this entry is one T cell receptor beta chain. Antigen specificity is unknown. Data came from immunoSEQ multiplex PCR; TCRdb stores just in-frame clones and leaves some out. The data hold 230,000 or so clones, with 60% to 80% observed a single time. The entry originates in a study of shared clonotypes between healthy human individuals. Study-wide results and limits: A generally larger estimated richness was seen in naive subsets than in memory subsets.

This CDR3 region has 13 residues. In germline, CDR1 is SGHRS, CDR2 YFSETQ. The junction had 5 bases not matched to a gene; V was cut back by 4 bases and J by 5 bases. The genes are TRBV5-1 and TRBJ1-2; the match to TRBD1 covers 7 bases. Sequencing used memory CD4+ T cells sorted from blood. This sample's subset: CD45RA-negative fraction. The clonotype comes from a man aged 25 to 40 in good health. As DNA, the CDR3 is TGCGCCAGCAGCCTGGGACAGCTTTATGGCTACACCTTC. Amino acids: CASSLGQLYGYTF.